This T cell receptor beta chain was profiled in a study of radiation and T cells in renal cell carcinoma. General study results and limits: Without pretreatment biopsies, baseline tumor clonotype presence was undetermined. From baseline, blood top tumor clonotypes peaked at 2 weeks post-radiation.

The CDR3 spans 13 residues. CDR1 MDHEN and CDR2 SYDVKM come from the germline V gene. V was cut by 3 bases and J by 5 bases, with 10 bases left in between. Here immunoSEQ multiplex PCR was the method, and the copy in TCRdb shows in-frame clones only, minus some. The data show over 85,000 clones, about 85% seen once. Regarding this clone: Its target is unknown.

As for time point: blood 4 weeks post-SBRT, at nephrectomy. Sample treatment: 15 Gy SBRT to primary tumor, nephrectomy 4 weeks later. The starting material was blood, obtained from a patient whose treatment included radiotherapy and nephrectomy. The chain recombines TRBV28 with TRBJ2-5; D possibly corresponds to TRBD2 (5 bases). The origin of this receptor is a man aged 45 to 65 with renal cell carcinoma. The CDR3 sequence is CASSLGGSETQYF. The CDR3 region has the DNA TGTGCCAGCAGTTTGGGCGGGTCGGAGACCCAGTACTTC.